This T cell receptor (beta chain) was found in a study of human T cells and chemical hapten exposure. Findings of the study overall: Compared to controls, expanded TCRs made significantly more large clusters of similar CDR3s.

The CDR3 runs 15 residues. Germline V gives CDR1 MRHNA, CDR2 SNTAGT. V was clipped by 6 bases and J by 1 base; unmatched bases: 1. Stated time point: patch test 1, 2 weeks after DPC sensitization. As to treatment: therapeutic diphenylcyclopropenone sensitization with weekly scalp DPC. It was from unfractionated whole blood that total RNA was extracted. One entry per CDR3 protein, called by TCRdb with MiXCR from the RACE reads. The sample comprises tens of thousands of distinct CDR3 sequences, approximately 10% of which are singletons, and approximately 1.8% rests with the top ten. This clonotype was detected only a few times. What it binds is unknown.

The origin of this receptor is a woman in her thirties or forties with alopecia areata. Some clones in this sample may be carry-over from other donors' samples. The genes are TRBV6-4 and TRBJ2-2, with TRBD2 identical over 11 bases. This specimen consisted of whole blood, obtained in connection with sensitization to the hapten diphenylcyclopropenone (DPC). CDR3 sequence (DNA): TGTGCCAGCAGCGGGACTAGCGGGAACACCGGGGAGCTGTTTTTT. This encodes CASSGTSGNTGELFF.